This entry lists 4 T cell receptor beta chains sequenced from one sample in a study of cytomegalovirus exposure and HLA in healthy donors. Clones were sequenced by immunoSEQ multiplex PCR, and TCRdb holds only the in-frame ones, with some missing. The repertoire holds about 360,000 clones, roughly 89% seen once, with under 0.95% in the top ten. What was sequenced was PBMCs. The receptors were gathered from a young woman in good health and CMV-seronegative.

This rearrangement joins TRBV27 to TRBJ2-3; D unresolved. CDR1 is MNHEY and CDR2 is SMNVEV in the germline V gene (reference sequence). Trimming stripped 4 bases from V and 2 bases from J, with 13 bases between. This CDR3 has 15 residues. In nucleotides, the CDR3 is TGTGCCAGCAGTTCTCCCCTGGCTTCCACAGATACGCAGTATTTT. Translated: CASSSPLASTDTQYF.

The CDR3 nucleotides are TGTGCCAGCAGTTACGGGGGGATCAATCAGCCCCAGCATTTT. Protein product: CASSYGGINQPQHF. The V and J genes are TRBV6-5 and TRBJ1-5, with D possibly being TRBD1 (5 bases). V gave up 2 bases and J gave up 3 bases, with 8 bases separating them. The CDR3 is 14 residues long. Germline V gives CDR1 MNHEY, CDR2 SVGAGI.

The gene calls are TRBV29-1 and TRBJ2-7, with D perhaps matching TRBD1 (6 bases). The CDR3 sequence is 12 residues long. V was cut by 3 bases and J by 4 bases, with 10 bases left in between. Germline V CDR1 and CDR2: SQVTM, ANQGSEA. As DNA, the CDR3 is TGCAGCGTTGAGTGGCAGGGGTACGAGCAGTACTTC. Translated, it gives CSVEWQGYEQYF.

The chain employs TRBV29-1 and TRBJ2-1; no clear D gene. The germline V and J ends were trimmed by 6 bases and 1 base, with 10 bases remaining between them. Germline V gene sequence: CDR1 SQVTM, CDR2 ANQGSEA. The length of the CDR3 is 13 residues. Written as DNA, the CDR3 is TGCAGCGTACGTACTAATTCCTACAATGAGCAGTTCTTC. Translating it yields CSVRTNSYNEQFF.